This TCR beta chain comes out of a study of siplizumab effects on memory and regulatory T cells. Turning to this clone: As yet, its antigen is unknown. Germline is not matched at one junction end, which may reflect a read error. At the DNA level, this CDR3 is encoded by other sequences in the same sample as well.

Study-wide results and caveats: For siplizumab cultures, the suppressive function of their proliferating Tregs was not confirmed. Memory cells seemed less diverse than naive T cells, which also seemed major contributors to the alloresponse. Roughly 80-96% of proliferating clones (CD4+ or CD8+) could not be assigned a naive or memory phenotype.

Data came from immunoSEQ multiplex PCR; TCRdb stores just in-frame clones and leaves some out. The sample carries roughly 100,000 clones, more than 85% recorded once. The source is a human donor in good health. The sequencing input was CD4+ T cells sorted from blood.

CDR3: CASSLTGADTQYF. The CDR3 DNA follows: TGTGCTAGCAGCTTGACTGGGGCAGATACGCAGTATTTT. The gene calls are TRBV7-7 and TRBJ2-3, with D uncertain. The germline V gene has CDR1 SSHAT and CDR2 FNYEAQ (reference sequence). The CDR3 has 13 amino acids.